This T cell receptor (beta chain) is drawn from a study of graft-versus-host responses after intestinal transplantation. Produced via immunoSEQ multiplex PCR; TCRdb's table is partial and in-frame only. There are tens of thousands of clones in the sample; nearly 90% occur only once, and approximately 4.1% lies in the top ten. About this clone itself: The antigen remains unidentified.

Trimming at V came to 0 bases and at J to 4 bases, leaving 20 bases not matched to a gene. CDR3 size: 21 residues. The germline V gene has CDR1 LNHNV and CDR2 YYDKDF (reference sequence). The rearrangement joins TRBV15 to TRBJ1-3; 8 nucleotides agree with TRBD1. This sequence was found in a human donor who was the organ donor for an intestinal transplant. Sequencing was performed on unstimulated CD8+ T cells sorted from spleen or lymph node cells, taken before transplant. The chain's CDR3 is CATSRDPGTGARRSLGNTIYF. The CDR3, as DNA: TGTGCCACCAGCAGAGATCCTGGGACAGGAGCACGCCGGTCGTTAGGAAACACCATATATTTT.